A selection of T cell receptor beta chains follows, all from one sample in a study of T cell responses to AZD1222 COVID-19 vaccine. Method: immunoSEQ multiplex PCR; TCRdb's copy keeps in-frame clones and lacks some. The data hold over 110,000 clones, with 93% observed a single time. This specimen consisted of peripheral blood, obtained on day 0 of AZD1222 vaccination. Every receptor here comes from an adult in good health. CDR3s include the opening cysteine and the closing phenylalanine or tryptophan. D genes are given only for firm matches. Size is omitted from some rows. Given values are once, few, many or a class for expanded clones.

D gene: .; clone size: .; J gene: TRBJ1-2; V gene: TRBV19; CDR3 protein: CASSRGGTGGGYTF; CDR3 DNA: TGTGCCAGTAGCCGAGGGGGAACAGGTGGCGGCTACACCTTC
D gene: .; clone size: .; J gene: TRBJ1-6; V gene: TRBV9; CDR3 protein: CASSVDSHNSPLHF; CDR3 DNA: TGTGCCAGCAGCGTCGACAGTCATAATTCACCCCTCCACTTT
D gene: .; clone size: .; J gene: TRBJ2-7; V gene: TRBV7-2; CDR3 protein: CASSAASGTGYEQYF; CDR3 DNA: TGTGCCAGCAGCGCCGCCTCGGGGACTGGATACGAGCAGTACTTC
D gene: TRBD1; clone size: .; J gene: TRBJ1-4; V gene: TRBV25-1; CDR3 protein: CASSDPGQYEKLFF; CDR3 DNA: TGTGCCAGCAGTGATCCGGGACAGTATGAAAAACTGTTTTTT
D gene: TRBD1; clone size: .; J gene: TRBJ2-7; V gene: TRBV27; CDR3 protein: CASSLSGRGLYEQYF; CDR3 DNA: TGTGCCAGCAGTTTAAGTGGCAGGGGGCTCTACGAGCAGTACTTC
D gene: .; clone size: .; J gene: TRBJ1-4; V gene: TRBV3-1/TRBV3-2; CDR3 protein: CASSQGRGGKLFF; CDR3 DNA: TGTGCCAGCAGCCAAGGCAGGGGAGGAAAACTGTTTTTT
D gene: TRBD2; clone size: .; J gene: TRBJ2-4; V gene: TRBV7-2; CDR3 protein: CASSLAVGGSQGIQYF; CDR3 DNA: TGTGCCAGCAGCTTAGCGGTCGGGGGGAGCCAAGGCATTCAGTACTTC
D gene: TRBD2; clone size: .; J gene: TRBJ2-5; V gene: TRBV9; CDR3 protein: CASSPQSGGLETQYF; CDR3 DNA: TGTGCCAGCAGCCCCCAGAGCGGGGGGCTTGAGACCCAGTACTTC
D gene: .; clone size: once; J gene: TRBJ2-7; V gene: TRBV7-9; CDR3 protein: CASSLGGVSSYEQYF; CDR3 DNA: TGTGCCAGCAGCTTAGGTGGGGTAAGCTCCTACGAGCAGTACTTC
D gene: TRBD2; clone size: .; J gene: TRBJ2-1; V gene: TRBV7-7; CDR3 protein: CASSPASGSLGEQFF; CDR3 DNA: TGTGCCAGCAGCCCTGCTAGCGGGAGTCTCGGAGAGCAGTTCTTC
D gene: TRBD1; clone size: .; J gene: TRBJ2-7; V gene: TRBV7-2; CDR3 protein: CASRVGTDPAYEQYF; CDR3 DNA: TGTGCCAGCAGAGTGGGGACAGACCCAGCCTACGAGCAGTACTTC
D gene: TRBD1; clone size: few; J gene: TRBJ1-5; V gene: TRBV5-1; CDR3 protein: CASSPGGTGVNQPQHF; CDR3 DNA: TGCGCCAGCAGCCCAGGAGGGACAGGGGTAAATCAGCCCCAGCATTTT
D gene: TRBD2; clone size: .; J gene: TRBJ2-1; V gene: TRBV6-2/TRBV6-3; CDR3 protein: CASSYRGLAGGSSYNEQFF; CDR3 DNA: TGTGCCAGCAGTTACCGGGGACTAGCGGGGGGGAGCTCCTACAATGAGCAGTTCTTC
D gene: TRBD2; clone size: .; J gene: TRBJ2-2; V gene: TRBV15; CDR3 protein: CATSRGSPGLVNTGELFF; CDR3 DNA: TGTGCCACCAGCAGGGGTTCGCCGGGACTAGTCAACACCGGGGAGCTGTTTTTT
D gene: .; clone size: .; J gene: TRBJ2-7; V gene: TRBV7-9; CDR3 protein: CASSSTVPYEQYF; CDR3 DNA: TGTGCCAGCAGCTCGACTGTCCCCTACGAGCAGTACTTC
D gene: .; clone size: .; J gene: TRBJ1-6; V gene: TRBV15; CDR3 protein: CATSREGPAGSPLHF; CDR3 DNA: TGTGCCACCAGCAGAGAGGGACCGGCGGGATCACCCCTCCACTTT
D gene: .; clone size: .; J gene: TRBJ2-7; V gene: TRBV3-1/TRBV3-2; CDR3 protein: CASSLTLHEQYF; CDR3 DNA: TGTGCCAGCAGCCTAACTCTCCACGAGCAGTACTTC
D gene: .; clone size: .; J gene: TRBJ1-4; V gene: TRBV6-5; CDR3 protein: CASSSSGNEKLFF; CDR3 DNA: TGTGCCAGCAGTTCGTCAGGGAACGAAAAACTGTTTTTT
D gene: .; clone size: .; J gene: TRBJ2-6; V gene: TRBV2; CDR3 protein: CASSETGSGANVLTF; CDR3 DNA: TGTGCCAGCAGTGAAACGGGATCAGGGGCCAACGTCCTGACTTTC
D gene: .; clone size: .; J gene: TRBJ2-4; V gene: TRBV9; CDR3 protein: CASSLPQNNGAKNIQYF; CDR3 DNA: TGTGCCAGCAGCCTCCCCCAGAATAACGGGGCCAAAAACATTCAGTACTTC
D gene: TRBD2; clone size: .; J gene: TRBJ2-1; V gene: TRBV5-1; CDR3 protein: CASSPLATGGGAGEQFF; CDR3 DNA: TGCGCCAGCAGCCCGCTGGCGACTGGCGGGGGGGCCGGTGAGCAGTTCTTC
D gene: .; clone size: .; J gene: TRBJ1-2; V gene: TRBV9; CDR3 protein: CASSVDQRTDYGYTF; CDR3 DNA: TGTGCCAGCAGCGTAGATCAAAGGACAGACTATGGCTACACCTTC
D gene: .; clone size: .; J gene: TRBJ2-6; V gene: TRBV28; CDR3 protein: CASSPSPRGAGANVLTF; CDR3 DNA: TGTGCCAGCAGTCCCTCTCCAAGGGGGGCGGGGGCCAACGTCCTGACTTTC
D gene: .; clone size: .; J gene: TRBJ2-3; V gene: TRBV4-3; CDR3 protein: CASSLGKFADTQYF; CDR3 DNA: TGCGCCAGCAGCCTCGGGAAATTTGCAGATACGCAGTATTTT
D gene: TRBD1; clone size: .; J gene: TRBJ2-7; V gene: TRBV5-1; CDR3 protein: CASSRSGTGPYEQYF; CDR3 DNA: TGCGCCAGCAGCCGTTCCGGGACAGGACCCTACGAGCAGTACTTC
D gene: TRBD2; clone size: .; J gene: TRBJ2-7; V gene: TRBV7-9; CDR3 protein: CASSLALAGGTYEQYF; CDR3 DNA: TGTGCCAGCAGCTTAGCACTAGCGGGAGGGACCTACGAGCAGTACTTC
D gene: .; clone size: .; J gene: TRBJ1-2; V gene: TRBV20-1; CDR3 protein: CSASYPQGYGYTF; CDR3 DNA: TGCAGTGCTAGTTATCCCCAGGGCTATGGCTACACCTTC
D gene: .; clone size: .; J gene: TRBJ1-2; V gene: TRBV19; CDR3 protein: CASTPSTQNSNYGYTF; CDR3 DNA: TGTGCCAGTACCCCGAGTACTCAGAATTCTAACTATGGCTACACCTTC
D gene: .; clone size: once; J gene: TRBJ1-1; V gene: TRBV12-3/TRBV12-4; CDR3 protein: CASSLDRVTEAFF; CDR3 DNA: TGTGCCAGCAGTTTAGACAGGGTCACTGAAGCTTTCTTT
D gene: TRBD2; clone size: .; J gene: TRBJ2-1; V gene: TRBV27; CDR3 protein: CASSPRTSGAKNEQFF; CDR3 DNA: TGTGCCAGCAGTCCTCGAACTAGCGGGGCAAAAAATGAGCAGTTCTTC
D gene: .; clone size: .; J gene: TRBJ2-1; V gene: TRBV6-5; CDR3 protein: CASSILTRFDEQFF; CDR3 DNA: TGTGCCAGCTCTATATTAACTAGGTTCGATGAGCAGTTCTTC
D gene: TRBD1; clone size: .; J gene: TRBJ2-7; V gene: TRBV10-1; CDR3 protein: CASSDVQGAEREQYF; CDR3 DNA: TGCGCCAGCAGTGATGTCCAGGGGGCCGAGAGAGAGCAGTACTTC
D gene: .; clone size: .; J gene: TRBJ2-5; V gene: TRBV2; CDR3 protein: CAIRRGYLEETQYF; CDR3 DNA: TGTGCCATCAGGAGGGGATACCTCGAGGAGACCCAGTACTTC
D gene: .; clone size: .; J gene: TRBJ2-1; V gene: TRBV19; CDR3 protein: CASSILAEQFF; CDR3 DNA: TGTGCCAGTAGTATCCTTGCGGAGCAGTTCTTC
D gene: .; clone size: .; J gene: TRBJ2-5; V gene: TRBV9; CDR3 protein: CASSAIGGPAEETQYF; CDR3 DNA: TGTGCCAGCAGCGCCATAGGTGGACCGGCGGAAGAGACCCAGTACTTC
D gene: .; clone size: .; J gene: TRBJ2-7; V gene: TRBV5-4; CDR3 protein: CASSLEAYEQYF; CDR3 DNA: TGTGCCAGCAGCTTGGAAGCCTACGAGCAGTACTTC
D gene: .; clone size: .; J gene: TRBJ1-1; V gene: TRBV12-3/TRBV12-4; CDR3 protein: CASSFGHNTEAFF; CDR3 DNA: TGTGCCAGCAGTTTCGGGCATAACACTGAAGCTTTCTTT
D gene: TRBD1; clone size: .; J gene: TRBJ1-2; V gene: TRBV6-2/TRBV6-3; CDR3 protein: CASSYSGVGQARATF; CDR3 DNA: TGTGCCAGCAGTTACTCGGGTGTCGGACAGGCCAGGGCCACCTTC